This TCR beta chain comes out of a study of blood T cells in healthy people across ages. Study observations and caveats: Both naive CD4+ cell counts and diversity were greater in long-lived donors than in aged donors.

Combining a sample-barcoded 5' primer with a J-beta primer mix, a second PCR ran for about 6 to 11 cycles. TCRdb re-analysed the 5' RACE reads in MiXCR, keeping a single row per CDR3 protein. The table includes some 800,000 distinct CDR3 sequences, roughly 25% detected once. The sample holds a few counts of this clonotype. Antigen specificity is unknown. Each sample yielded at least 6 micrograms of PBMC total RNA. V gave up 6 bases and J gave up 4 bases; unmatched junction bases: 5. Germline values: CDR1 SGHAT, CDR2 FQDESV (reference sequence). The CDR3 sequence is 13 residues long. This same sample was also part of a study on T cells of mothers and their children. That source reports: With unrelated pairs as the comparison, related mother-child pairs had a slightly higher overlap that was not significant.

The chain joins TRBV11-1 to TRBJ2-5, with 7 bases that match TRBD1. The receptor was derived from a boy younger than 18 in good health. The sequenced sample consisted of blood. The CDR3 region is CASRGQVGETQYF. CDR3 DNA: TGTGCCAGCAGAGGACAGGTCGGAGAGACCCAGTACTTC.